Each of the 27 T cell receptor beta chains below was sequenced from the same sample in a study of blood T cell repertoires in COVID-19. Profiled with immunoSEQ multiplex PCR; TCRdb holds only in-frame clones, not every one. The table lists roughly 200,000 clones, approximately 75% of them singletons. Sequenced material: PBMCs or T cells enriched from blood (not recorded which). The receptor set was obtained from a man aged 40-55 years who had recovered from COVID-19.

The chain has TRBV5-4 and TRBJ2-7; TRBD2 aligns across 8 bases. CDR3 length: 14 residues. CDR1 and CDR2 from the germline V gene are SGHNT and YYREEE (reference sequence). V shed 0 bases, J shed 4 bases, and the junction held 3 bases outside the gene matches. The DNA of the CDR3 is TGTGCCAGCAGCTTGGAGCGGGAGCAATACGAGCAGTACTTC. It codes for CASSLEREQYEQYF.

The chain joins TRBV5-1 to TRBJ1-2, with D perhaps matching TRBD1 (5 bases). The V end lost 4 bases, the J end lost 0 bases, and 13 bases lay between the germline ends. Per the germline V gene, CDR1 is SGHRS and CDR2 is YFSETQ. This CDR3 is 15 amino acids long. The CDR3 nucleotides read TGCGCCAGCAGCCCGTCAGGGCTATCTAACTATGGCTACACCTTC. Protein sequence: CASSPSGLSNYGYTF.

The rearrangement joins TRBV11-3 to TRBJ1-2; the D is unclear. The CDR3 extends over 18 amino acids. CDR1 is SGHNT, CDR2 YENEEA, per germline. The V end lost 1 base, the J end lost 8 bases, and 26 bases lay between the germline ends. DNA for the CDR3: TGTGCCAGCAGCTTAGCCGAGGGTGGGGAGGCGATGGGATGGGGCTACACCTTC. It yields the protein CASSLAEGGEAMGWGYTF.

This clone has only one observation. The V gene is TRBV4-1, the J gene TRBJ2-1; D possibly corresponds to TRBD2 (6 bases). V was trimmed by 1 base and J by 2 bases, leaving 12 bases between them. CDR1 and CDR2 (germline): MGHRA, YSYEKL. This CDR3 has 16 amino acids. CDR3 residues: CASSQVFERAYNEQFF. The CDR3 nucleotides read TGCGCCAGCAGCCAAGTTTTTGAGCGGGCCTACAATGAGCAGTTCTTC.

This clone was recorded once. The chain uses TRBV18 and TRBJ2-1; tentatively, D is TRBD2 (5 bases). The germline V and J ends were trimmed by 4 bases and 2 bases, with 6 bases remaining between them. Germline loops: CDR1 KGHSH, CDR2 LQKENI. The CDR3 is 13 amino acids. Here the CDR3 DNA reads TGTGCCAGCTCACACGGGGCCTACAATGAGCAGTTCTTC. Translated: CASSHGAYNEQFF. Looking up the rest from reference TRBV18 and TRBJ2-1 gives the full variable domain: NAGVMQNPRHLVRRRGQEARLRCSPMKGHSHVYWYRQLPEEGLKFMVYLQKENIIDESGMPKERFSAEFPKEGPSILRIQQVVRGDSAAYFCASSHGAYNEQFFGPGTRLTVL.

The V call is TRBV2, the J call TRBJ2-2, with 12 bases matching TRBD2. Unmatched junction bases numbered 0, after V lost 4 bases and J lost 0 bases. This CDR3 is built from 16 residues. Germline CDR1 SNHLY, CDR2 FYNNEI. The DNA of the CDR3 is TGTGCCAGCAGTGGGACTAGCGGGGCGAACACCGGGGAGCTGTTTTTT. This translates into CASSGTSGANTGELFF.

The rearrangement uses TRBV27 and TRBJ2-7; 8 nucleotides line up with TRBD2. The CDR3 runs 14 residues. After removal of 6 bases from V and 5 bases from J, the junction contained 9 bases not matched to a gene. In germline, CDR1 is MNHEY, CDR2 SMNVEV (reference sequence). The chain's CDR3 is CASRFKAGVNEQYF. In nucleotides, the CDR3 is TGTGCCAGCAGATTCAAAGCGGGGGTGAACGAGCAGTACTTC.

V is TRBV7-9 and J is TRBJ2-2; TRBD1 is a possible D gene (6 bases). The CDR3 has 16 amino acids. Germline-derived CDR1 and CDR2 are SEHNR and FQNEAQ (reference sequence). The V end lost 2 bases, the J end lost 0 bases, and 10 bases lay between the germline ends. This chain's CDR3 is CASSLPGTSNTGELFF. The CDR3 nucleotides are TGTGCCAGCAGCTTACCCGGGACATCGAACACCGGGGAGCTGTTTTTT.

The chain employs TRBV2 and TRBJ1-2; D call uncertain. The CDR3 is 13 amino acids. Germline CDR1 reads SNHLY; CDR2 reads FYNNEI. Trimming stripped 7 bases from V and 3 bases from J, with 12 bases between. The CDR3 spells CASMSGVDYGYTF. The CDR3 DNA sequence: TGTGCCAGCATGTCCGGGGTGGACTATGGCTACACCTTC.

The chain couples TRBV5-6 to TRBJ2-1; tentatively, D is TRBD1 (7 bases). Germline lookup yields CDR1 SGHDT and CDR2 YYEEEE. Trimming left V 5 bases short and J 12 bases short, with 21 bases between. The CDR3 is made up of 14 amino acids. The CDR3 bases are TGTGCCAGCAGACCAGGGGGGCTCGGCTCTGGGCAGTTCTTC. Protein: CASRPGGLGSGQFF.

CDR3 loop: CASSLVRVAGYTF. Here the CDR3 DNA reads TGTGCCAGCAGTTTAGTCAGGGTTGCTGGCTACACCTTC. The chain uses TRBV12-3 or TRBV12-4 and TRBJ1-2; possible D gene TRBD1, 5 bases. This CDR3 is 13 amino acids long. V was shortened by 1 base and J by 7 bases, with 10 bases between the two germline ends.

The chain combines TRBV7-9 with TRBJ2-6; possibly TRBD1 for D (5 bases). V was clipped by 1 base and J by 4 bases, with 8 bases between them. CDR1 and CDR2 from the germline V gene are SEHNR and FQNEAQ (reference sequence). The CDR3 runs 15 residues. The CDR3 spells CASSLVGAGANVLTF. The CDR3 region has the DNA TGTGCCAGCAGCTTAGTTGGGGCAGGGGCCAACGTCCTGACTTTC.

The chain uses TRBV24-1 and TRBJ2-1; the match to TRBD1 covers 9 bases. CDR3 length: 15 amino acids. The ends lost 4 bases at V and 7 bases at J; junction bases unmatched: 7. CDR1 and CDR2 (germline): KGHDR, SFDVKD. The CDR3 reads CATSELSGTGNEQFF. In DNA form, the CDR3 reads TGTGCCACCAGTGAGTTATCCGGGACAGGGAATGAGCAGTTCTTC.

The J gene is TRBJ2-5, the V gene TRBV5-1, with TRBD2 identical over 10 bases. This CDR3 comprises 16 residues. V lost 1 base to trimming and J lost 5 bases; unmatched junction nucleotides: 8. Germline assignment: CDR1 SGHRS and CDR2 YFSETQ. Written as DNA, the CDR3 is TGCGCCAGCAGCTTGACTAGCGGGGCCTCGGTGGAGACCCAGTACTTC. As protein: CASSLTSGASVETQYF.

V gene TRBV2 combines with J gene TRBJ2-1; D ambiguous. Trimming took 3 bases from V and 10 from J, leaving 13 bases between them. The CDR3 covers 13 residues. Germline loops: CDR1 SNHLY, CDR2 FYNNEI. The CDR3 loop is CASSDAGRGEQFF. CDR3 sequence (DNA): TGTGCCAGCAGTGACGCCGGTCGCGGAGAGCAGTTCTTC.

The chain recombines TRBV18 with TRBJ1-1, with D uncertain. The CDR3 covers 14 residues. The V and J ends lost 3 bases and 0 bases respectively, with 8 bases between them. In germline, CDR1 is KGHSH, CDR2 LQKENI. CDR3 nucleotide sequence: TGTGCCAGCTCACCGGGCATCATGAACACTGAAGCTTTCTTT. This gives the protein CASSPGIMNTEAFF.

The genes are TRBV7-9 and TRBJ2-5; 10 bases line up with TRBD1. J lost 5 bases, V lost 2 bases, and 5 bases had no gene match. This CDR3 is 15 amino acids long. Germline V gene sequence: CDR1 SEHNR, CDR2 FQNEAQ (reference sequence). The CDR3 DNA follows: TGTGCCAGCAGCTTACAAACGGGACAGGGGGAGACCCAGTACTTC. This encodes CASSLQTGQGETQYF.

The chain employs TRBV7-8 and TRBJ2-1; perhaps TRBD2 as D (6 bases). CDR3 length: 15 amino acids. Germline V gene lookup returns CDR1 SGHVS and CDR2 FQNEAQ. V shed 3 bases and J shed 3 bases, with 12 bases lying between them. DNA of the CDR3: TGTGCCAGCAGCTTCTCGGCTAGCGACTACAATGAGCAGTTCTTC. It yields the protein CASSFSASDYNEQFF.

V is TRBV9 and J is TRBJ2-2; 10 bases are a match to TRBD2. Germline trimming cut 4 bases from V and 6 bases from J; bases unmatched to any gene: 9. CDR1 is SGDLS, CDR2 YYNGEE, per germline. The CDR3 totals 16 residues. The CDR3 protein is CASSPNPGLASGELFF. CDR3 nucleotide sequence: TGTGCCAGCAGCCCCAACCCGGGACTAGCGTCCGGGGAGCTGTTTTTT. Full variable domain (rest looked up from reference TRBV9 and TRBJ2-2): DSGVTQTPKHLITATGQRVTLRCSPRSGDLSVYWYQQSLDQGLQFLIQYYNGEERAKGNILERFSAQQFPDLHSELNLSSLELGDSALYFCASSPNPGLASGELFFGEGSRLTVL.

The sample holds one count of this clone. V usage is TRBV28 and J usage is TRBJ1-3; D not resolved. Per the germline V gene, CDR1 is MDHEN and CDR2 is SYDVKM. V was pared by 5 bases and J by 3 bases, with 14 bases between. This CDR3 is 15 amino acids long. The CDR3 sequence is CASSPLGSSGNTIYF. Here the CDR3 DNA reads TGTGCCAGCAGTCCCCTGGGCAGTAGTGGAAACACCATATATTTT.

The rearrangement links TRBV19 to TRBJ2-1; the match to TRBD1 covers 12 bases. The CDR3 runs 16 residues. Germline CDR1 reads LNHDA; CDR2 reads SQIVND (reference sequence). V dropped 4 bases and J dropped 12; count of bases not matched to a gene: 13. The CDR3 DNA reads TGTGCCAGTAGTACCCTAGGGACAGGGGGCCTCTCCGCGCAGTTCTTC. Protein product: CASSTLGTGGLSAQFF.

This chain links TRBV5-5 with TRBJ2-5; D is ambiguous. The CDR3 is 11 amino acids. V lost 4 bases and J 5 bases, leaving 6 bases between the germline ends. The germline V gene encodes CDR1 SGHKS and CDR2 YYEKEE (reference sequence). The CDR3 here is CASSPVETQYF. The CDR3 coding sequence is TGTGCCAGCAGCCCGGTGGAGACCCAGTACTTC.

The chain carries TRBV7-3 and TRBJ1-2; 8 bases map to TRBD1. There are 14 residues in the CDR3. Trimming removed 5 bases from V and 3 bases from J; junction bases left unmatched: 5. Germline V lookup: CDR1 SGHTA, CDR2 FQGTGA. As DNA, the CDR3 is TGTGCCAGCAGCCGCGACAGGGGAGACTATGGCTACACCTTC. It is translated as CASSRDRGDYGYTF.

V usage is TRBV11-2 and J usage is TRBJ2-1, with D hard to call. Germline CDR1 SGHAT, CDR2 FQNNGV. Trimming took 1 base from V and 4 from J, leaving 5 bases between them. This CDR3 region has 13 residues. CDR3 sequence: CASSLGTYNEQFF. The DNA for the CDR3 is TGTGCCAGCAGCTTAGGCACTTACAATGAGCAGTTCTTC.

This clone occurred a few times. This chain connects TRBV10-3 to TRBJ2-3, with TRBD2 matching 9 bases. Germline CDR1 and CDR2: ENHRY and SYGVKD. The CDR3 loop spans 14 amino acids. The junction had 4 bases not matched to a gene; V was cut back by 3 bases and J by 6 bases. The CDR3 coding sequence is TGTGCCATCAGTGACGCGGGGGGGTCCGATACGCAGTATTTT. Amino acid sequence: CAISDAGGSDTQYF.

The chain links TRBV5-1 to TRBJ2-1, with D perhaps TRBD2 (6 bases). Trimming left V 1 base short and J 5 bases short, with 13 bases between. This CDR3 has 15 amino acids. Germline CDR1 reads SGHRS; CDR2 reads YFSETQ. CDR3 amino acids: CASSLIPAGNNEQFF. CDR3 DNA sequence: TGCGCCAGCAGCTTGATACCAGCGGGCAACAATGAGCAGTTCTTC. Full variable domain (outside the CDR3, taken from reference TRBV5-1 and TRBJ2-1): KAGVTQTPRYLIKTRGQQVTLSCSPISGHRSVSWYQQTPGQGLQFLFEYFSETQRNKGNFPGRFSGRQFSNSRSEMNVSTLELGDSALYLCASSLIPAGNNEQFFGPGTRLTVL.

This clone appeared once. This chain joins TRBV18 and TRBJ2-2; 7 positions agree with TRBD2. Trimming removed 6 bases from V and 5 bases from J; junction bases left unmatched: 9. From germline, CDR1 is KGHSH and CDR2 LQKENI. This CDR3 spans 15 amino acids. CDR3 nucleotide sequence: TGTGCCAGCTCCGGAGCGGGGATGGGAACCGGGGAGCTGTTTTTT. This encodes CASSGAGMGTGELFF.